The T cell receptor beta chain under discussion was sequenced for a study of response to subunit inactivated influenza vaccine (dated 2018 in TCRdb). Looking at the study overall: Deep quantitative profiling of the T cell receptor repertoire was used in the study to follow responses to a trivalent subunit inactivated influenza vaccine.

Receptor libraries were prepared by RT-PCR. TCRdb shows the sequencer as Illumina HiSeq 2500. TCRdb reworked the public reads: Q25 trimming with fastp, MiXCR clone assembly, productive beta chains retained. Records with the same CDR3 protein are collapsed into one entry carrying the most frequent genes and DNA. For this sample there are approximately 530,000 distinct CDR3 sequences; 10% to 15% appear just once. Together, the top ten hold roughly 14% of the sample. Measured from the cysteine to the phenylalanine, the CDR3 is 14 residues long. Kept here is only the CDR3 DNA, which spans 42 bases and is read in frame from base 1. For CDR1 and CDR2, the germline V gene (reference sequence) lists SGHNT and YYREEE. This clonotype was detected once. The antigen it binds to is not known. Mismatch with germline at one junction end may stem from a read error. The time point label, as the study defines it: more than 40 days after influenza vaccine administration.

Results and caveats for the whole study, not just this receptor: According to the authors, only a limited number of new T cells may be recruited by each seasonal influenza vaccination.

The sequence derives from a man in his fifties or sixties who received an inactivated influenza vaccine. Donor details come from another sample of the same person, matched by shared clones. This specimen consisted of PBMCs from blood, obtained 45 days after vaccination. The rearrangement joined TRBV5-4 to TRBJ2-5, with no confidently assigned D gene. Read as DNA, the sequence is TGTGTCAGCAGCTTGGCTGGTCCGGCGGAGACCCAGTACTTC. This gives the protein CVSSLAGPAETQYF.